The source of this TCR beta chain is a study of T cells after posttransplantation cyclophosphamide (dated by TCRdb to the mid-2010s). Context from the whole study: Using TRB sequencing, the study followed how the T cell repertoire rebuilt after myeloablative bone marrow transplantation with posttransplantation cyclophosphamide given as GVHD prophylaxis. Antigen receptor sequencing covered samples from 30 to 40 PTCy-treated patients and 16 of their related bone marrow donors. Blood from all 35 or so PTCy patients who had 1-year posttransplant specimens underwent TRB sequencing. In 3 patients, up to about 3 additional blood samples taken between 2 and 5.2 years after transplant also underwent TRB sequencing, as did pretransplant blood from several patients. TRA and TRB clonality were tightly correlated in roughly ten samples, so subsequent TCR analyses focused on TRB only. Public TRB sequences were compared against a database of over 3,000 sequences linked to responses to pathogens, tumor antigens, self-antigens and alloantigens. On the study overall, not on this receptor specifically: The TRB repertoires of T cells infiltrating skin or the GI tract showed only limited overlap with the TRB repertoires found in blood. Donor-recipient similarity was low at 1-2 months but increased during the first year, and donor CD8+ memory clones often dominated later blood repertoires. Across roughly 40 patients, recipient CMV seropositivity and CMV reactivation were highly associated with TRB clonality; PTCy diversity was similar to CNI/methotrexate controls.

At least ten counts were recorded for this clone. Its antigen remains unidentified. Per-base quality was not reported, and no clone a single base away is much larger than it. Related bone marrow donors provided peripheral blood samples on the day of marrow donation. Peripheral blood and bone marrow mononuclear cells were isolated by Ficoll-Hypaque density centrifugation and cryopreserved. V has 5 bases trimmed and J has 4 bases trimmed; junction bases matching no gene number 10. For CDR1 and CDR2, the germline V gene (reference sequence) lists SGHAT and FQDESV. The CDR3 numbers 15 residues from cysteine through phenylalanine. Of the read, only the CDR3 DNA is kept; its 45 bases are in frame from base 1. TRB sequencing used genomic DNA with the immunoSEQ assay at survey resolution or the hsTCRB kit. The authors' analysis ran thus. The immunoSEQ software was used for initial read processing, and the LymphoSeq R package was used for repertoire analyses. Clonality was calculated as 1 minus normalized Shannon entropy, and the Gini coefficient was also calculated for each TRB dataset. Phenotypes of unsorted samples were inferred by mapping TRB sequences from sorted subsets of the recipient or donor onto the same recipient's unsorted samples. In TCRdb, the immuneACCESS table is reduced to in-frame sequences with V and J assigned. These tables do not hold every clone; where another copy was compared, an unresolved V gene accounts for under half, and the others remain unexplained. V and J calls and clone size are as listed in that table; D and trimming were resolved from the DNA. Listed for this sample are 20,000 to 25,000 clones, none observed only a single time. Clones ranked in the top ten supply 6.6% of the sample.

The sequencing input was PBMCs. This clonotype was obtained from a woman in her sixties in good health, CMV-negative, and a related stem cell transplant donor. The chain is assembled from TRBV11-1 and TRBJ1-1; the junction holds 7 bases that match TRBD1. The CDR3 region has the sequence CASSLRQGQGTEAFF. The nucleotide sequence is TGTGCCAGCAGCCTCCGACAGGGCCAGGGCACTGAAGCTTTCTTT.